This T cell receptor (beta chain) emerged from a study of response to subunit inactivated influenza vaccine. Study results and caveats: Authors suggested that a seasonal influenza vaccination recruits few new T cells each time.

The V end was cut by 6 bases, the J end by 6 bases, with 18 bases between. The germline CDR1 and CDR2 sequences are DFQATT and SNEGSKA (reference sequence). This CDR3 spans 15 amino acids. Regarding this clonotype: Its antigen remains unidentified.

TCRdb processed the RT-PCR reads anew with MiXCR; each CDR3 protein has one entry. This repertoire shows under 200,000 distinct CDR3 sequences, roughly 11% found once; its top ten account for roughly an eighth. This clonotype originated in a man in his forties or fifties who received an inactivated influenza vaccine. Sample: non-naive T cells sorted from PBMCs, taken 45 days after vaccination. The chain has TRBV20-1 and TRBJ1-6; weak D call: TRBD1 (5 bases). CDR3 residues: CSAVPGGGSNSPLHF. The CDR3 DNA follows: TGCAGTGCCGTACCGGGCGGGGGGAGTAATTCACCCCTCCACTTT.